Listed below are T cell receptor beta chains from one sample, sequenced in a study of blood T cell repertoires in COVID-19. The repertoire was sequenced with immunoSEQ multiplex PCR; TCRdb's copy has only in-frame clones and lacks some. Of roughly 220,000 clones listed, around four fifths are singletons. The sequencing input was peripheral blood. The receptor source for this set is a woman of 80 years or more with COVID-19, enrolled during active disease. Each CDR3 is given with its conserved first and last residue. The order of the fields is D gene, V gene, clone size, J gene, CDR3 length, CDR3 DNA, CDR3 protein. A D gene is named only where the DNA matches it firmly. For some rows the clone size is stated as once, few or many, or as a class when expanded; others skip it.

D: TRBD2
V: TRBV6-2/TRBV6-3
size: -
J: TRBJ2-3
length: 17
DNA: TGTGCCAGCAGTTACGAGCGGGAGGGCCCCCGCACAGATACGCAGTATTTT
CDR3: CASSYEREGPRTDTQYF

D: -
V: TRBV19
size: -
J: TRBJ1-1
length: 15
DNA: TGTGCCAGTAGCTCTCGCGGGGGCTGGAACACTGAAGCTTTCTTT
CDR3: CASSSRGGWNTEAFF

D: -
V: TRBV6-2/TRBV6-3
size: -
J: TRBJ1-2
length: 15
DNA: TGTGCCAGCAGCTCTCAAATCGGACAGAACTATGGCTACACCTTC
CDR3: CASSSQIGQNYGYTF

D: TRBD2
V: TRBV30
size: -
J: TRBJ2-1
length: 15
DNA: TGTGCCTGGACCCTAGCGGGGGGCTTCTACAATGAGCAGTTCTTC
CDR3: CAWTLAGGFYNEQFF

D: TRBD1
V: TRBV2
size: -
J: TRBJ2-1
length: 15
DNA: TGTGCCAGCAGTTACAGGGGGTCCTCCTACAATGAGCAGTTCTTC
CDR3: CASSYRGSSYNEQFF

D: -
V: TRBV4-3
size: -
J: TRBJ2-1
length: 14
DNA: TGCGCCAGCAGCCAAGTTGGAGGGTACAATGAGCAGTTCTTC
CDR3: CASSQVGGYNEQFF

D: -
V: TRBV5-3
size: -
J: TRBJ1-1
length: 14
DNA: TGTGCCAGAAGCCCCGGGGAGGCGCCCACTGAAGCTTTCTTT
CDR3: CARSPGEAPTEAFF

D: -
V: TRBV5-1
size: few
J: TRBJ1-3
length: 15
DNA: TGCGCCAGCAGCTTGGGGGCAGGGACTTCAAACACCATATATTTT
CDR3: CASSLGAGTSNTIYF

D: -
V: TRBV5-1
size: -
J: TRBJ1-3
length: 12
DNA: TGCGCCACCCGAGGTTCTGGAAACACCATATATTTT
CDR3: CATRGSGNTIYF

D: -
V: TRBV6-2/TRBV6-3
size: -
J: TRBJ1-3
length: 15
DNA: TGTGCCAGCAGTTACCCGAGACTCCCGCAAGACACCATATATTTT
CDR3: CASSYPRLPQDTIYF

D: TRBD1
V: TRBV7-2
size: -
J: TRBJ1-2
length: 15
DNA: TGTGCCAGCAGCTCCCCCGAGACAGGGATCTATGGCTACACCTTC
CDR3: CASSSPETGIYGYTF

D: -
V: TRBV3-1/TRBV3-2
size: -
J: TRBJ2-3
length: 14
DNA: TGTGCCAGCAGCCAATTTCGGTCCACAGATACGCAGTATTTT
CDR3: CASSQFRSTDTQYF

D: TRBD1
V: TRBV3-1/TRBV3-2
size: once
J: TRBJ1-2
length: 13
DNA: TGTGCCAGCAGCCAAGGACAGGGACTGGGCTACACCTTC
CDR3: CASSQGQGLGYTF

D: -
V: TRBV7-2
size: -
J: TRBJ2-5
length: 15
DNA: TGTGCCAGCAGCCCCGGGAACATCTACCAAGAGACCCAGTACTTC
CDR3: CASSPGNIYQETQYF

D: -
V: TRBV4-3
size: -
J: TRBJ1-1
length: 13
DNA: TGCGCCAGCAGCCAAGATCGGAGGGTGGAAGCTTTCTTT
CDR3: CASSQDRRVEAFF

D: -
V: TRBV4-1
size: few
J: TRBJ2-7
length: 14
DNA: TGCGCCAGCAGCCCCGAGGCACGCCTAGGTGAGCAGTACTTC
CDR3: CASSPEARLGEQYF

D: -
V: TRBV11-3
size: few
J: TRBJ1-2
length: 11
DNA: TGTGCCAGCAGCAACGCCTTTGCCGGGGTCTTC
CDR3: CASSNAFAGVF

D: -
V: TRBV27
size: -
J: TRBJ1-6
length: 14
DNA: TGTGCCAGCAAGTCTCGCGGGGGGCATTCACCCCTCCACTTT
CDR3: CASKSRGGHSPLHF

D: -
V: TRBV7-3
size: once
J: TRBJ1-6
length: 15
DNA: TGTGCCAGCAGCTTAACCAATTCCCAAAATTCACCCCTCCACTTT
CDR3: CASSLTNSQNSPLHF

D: TRBD1
V: TRBV19
size: -
J: TRBJ1-1
length: 13
DNA: TGTGCCAGTACAGACAGGGTAATAACTGAAGCTTTCTTT
CDR3: CASTDRVITEAFF

D: TRBD1
V: TRBV2
size: -
J: TRBJ1-4
length: 15
DNA: TGTGCCAGCAGAGAAGGGACAGCGTTTAATGAAAAACTGTTTTTT
CDR3: CASREGTAFNEKLFF

D: -
V: TRBV6-6
size: -
J: TRBJ2-7
length: 16
DNA: TGTGCCAGCAAGAGTTCAGTAGGCGGATCCACCTACGAGCAGTACTTC
CDR3: CASKSSVGGSTYEQYF

D: -
V: TRBV5-1
size: -
J: TRBJ2-1
length: 12
DNA: TGCGCCAGCAGCTTCCCTAGCAATGAGCAGTTCTTC
CDR3: CASSFPSNEQFF

D: TRBD1
V: TRBV19
size: few
J: TRBJ2-5
length: 13
DNA: TGTGCCAGTAGTATTTTCAGGGGGGAGACCCAGTACTTC
CDR3: CASSIFRGETQYF

D: -
V: TRBV7-2
size: few
J: TRBJ2-5
length: 16
DNA: TGTGCCAGCAGCCCGGGCGGGTACACGATCGTAGAGACCCAGTACTTC
CDR3: CASSPGGYTIVETQYF

D: TRBD1
V: TRBV29-1
size: once
J: TRBJ2-3
length: 14
DNA: TGCAGCGCGTACAGGGGGCAAAGCACAGATACGCAGTATTTT
CDR3: CSAYRGQSTDTQYF

D: -
V: TRBV6-2/TRBV6-3
size: -
J: TRBJ1-5
length: 15
DNA: TGTGCCAGCAGCCCCAAGGGGAAACGCCTGCAGCCCCAGCATTTT
CDR3: CASSPKGKRLQPQHF

D: TRBD2
V: TRBV24-1
size: -
J: TRBJ2-1
length: 17
DNA: TGTGCCACCAGTACGAATTTGGGGAGGGCCTCCTACAATGAGCAGTTCTTC
CDR3: CATSTNLGRASYNEQFF

D: -
V: TRBV2
size: -
J: TRBJ1-1
length: 14
DNA: TGTGCCAGCCGACCTTCCTACACGGGAACTGAAGCTTTCTTT
CDR3: CASRPSYTGTEAFF

D: -
V: TRBV3-1/TRBV3-2
size: -
J: TRBJ1-6
length: 12
DNA: TGTGCCAGCAGCCGAACCCCCGGGGGCCTCCACTTT
CDR3: CASSRTPGGLHF

D: TRBD1
V: TRBV5-5
size: -
J: TRBJ1-5
length: 16
DNA: TGTGCCAGCAGCTTGGGTGGTGGACAGGGGAATCAGCCCCAGCATTTT
CDR3: CASSLGGGQGNQPQHF

D: TRBD1
V: TRBV7-3
size: -
J: TRBJ2-7
length: 14
DNA: TGTGCCAGCAGCTCCGGGACAGGATCCTACGAGCAGTACTTC
CDR3: CASSSGTGSYEQYF

D: TRBD2
V: TRBV5-5
size: -
J: TRBJ2-7
length: 17
DNA: TGTGCCAGCAGCTTGGTAGGCACTAGCGGGAGGTCCTACGAGCAGTACTTC
CDR3: CASSLVGTSGRSYEQYF

D: TRBD2
V: TRBV28
size: once
J: TRBJ2-3
length: 16
DNA: TGTGCCAGCAGTTTACATTTGGGGACTAGCGGATATACGCAGTATTTT
CDR3: CASSLHLGTSGYTQYF

D: -
V: TRBV9
size: -
J: TRBJ1-2
length: 15
DNA: TGTGCCAGCAGCCCGAGCCTCCAGGGAATCGAGGGCTACACCTTC
CDR3: CASSPSLQGIEGYTF

D: -
V: TRBV9
size: -
J: TRBJ1-2
length: 12
DNA: TGTGCCAGCAGCTCCAGCGGTCAAGGCTACACCTTC
CDR3: CASSSSGQGYTF

D: -
V: TRBV5-1
size: -
J: TRBJ2-1
length: 14
DNA: TGCGCCAGCAGCTTGCCAGGGAACTACAATGAGCAGTTCTTC
CDR3: CASSLPGNYNEQFF

D: TRBD2
V: TRBV5-1
size: -
J: TRBJ2-5
length: 17
DNA: TGCGCCAGCAGCCCAGCCGGGACTAGCGGGGGACAAGAGACCCAGTACTTC
CDR3: CASSPAGTSGGQETQYF

D: TRBD1
V: TRBV7-8
size: -
J: TRBJ1-1
length: 17
DNA: TGTGCCAGCAGCTCGCCGCAGCTGGACAGGGAGAGACCTGAAGCTTTCTTT
CDR3: CASSSPQLDRERPEAFF

D: -
V: TRBV6-1
size: -
J: TRBJ1-4
length: 16
DNA: TGTGCCAGCAGTGAAGCGGTGTTGGGGGCATCCGAAAAACTGTTTTTT
CDR3: CASSEAVLGASEKLFF

D: TRBD2
V: TRBV19
size: -
J: TRBJ2-1
length: 15
DNA: TGTGCCAGTAGGCTAGCGGGAGTTGGATACAATGAGCAGTTCTTC
CDR3: CASRLAGVGYNEQFF

D: TRBD2
V: TRBV5-4
size: -
J: TRBJ2-3
length: 17
DNA: TGTGCCAGCAGCCGGACTAGCGGGAGGGCGGGCACAGATACGCAGTATTTT
CDR3: CASSRTSGRAGTDTQYF

D: -
V: TRBV19
size: -
J: TRBJ1-3
length: 16
DNA: TGTGCCAGTAGTCCCAGGGTCCTGCAGTCGGGAAACACCATATATTTT
CDR3: CASSPRVLQSGNTIYF

D: -
V: TRBV28
size: -
J: TRBJ1-2
length: 15
DNA: TGTGCCAGCAGTTCTCCCCGGGCGGGGCGGTATGGCTACACCTTC
CDR3: CASSSPRAGRYGYTF

D: TRBD1
V: TRBV30
size: -
J: TRBJ1-5
length: 13
DNA: TGTGCCTGGAATGAGGGGGCTAATCAGCCCCAGCATTTT
CDR3: CAWNEGANQPQHF

D: -
V: TRBV5-4
size: few
J: TRBJ1-2
length: 15
DNA: TGTGCCAGCAGCTTGGCTGGGGGCCGTAACTATGGCTACACCTTC
CDR3: CASSLAGGRNYGYTF

D: -
V: TRBV2
size: -
J: TRBJ1-2
length: 13
DNA: TGTGCCAGCAGTCTACACGGGGTGAATGGCTACACCTTC
CDR3: CASSLHGVNGYTF

D: -
V: TRBV11-2
size: few
J: TRBJ2-1
length: 12
DNA: TGTGCCAGCAGCTTTTCCAACAATGAGCAGTTCTTC
CDR3: CASSFSNNEQFF

D: -
V: TRBV29-1
size: -
J: TRBJ2-7
length: 13
DNA: TGCAGCGTCCACAACCCGGGGGCCTACGAGCAGTACTTC
CDR3: CSVHNPGAYEQYF

D: -
V: TRBV20-1
size: -
J: TRBJ1-6
length: 15
DNA: TGCAGTGCTAGTACTAAGATCTCCGGGAATTCACCCCTCCACTTT
CDR3: CSASTKISGNSPLHF

D: -
V: TRBV7-2
size: -
J: TRBJ1-2
length: 13
DNA: TGTGCCAGCAGCTTACGCCGGGAAGGTGGCTACACCTTC
CDR3: CASSLRREGGYTF